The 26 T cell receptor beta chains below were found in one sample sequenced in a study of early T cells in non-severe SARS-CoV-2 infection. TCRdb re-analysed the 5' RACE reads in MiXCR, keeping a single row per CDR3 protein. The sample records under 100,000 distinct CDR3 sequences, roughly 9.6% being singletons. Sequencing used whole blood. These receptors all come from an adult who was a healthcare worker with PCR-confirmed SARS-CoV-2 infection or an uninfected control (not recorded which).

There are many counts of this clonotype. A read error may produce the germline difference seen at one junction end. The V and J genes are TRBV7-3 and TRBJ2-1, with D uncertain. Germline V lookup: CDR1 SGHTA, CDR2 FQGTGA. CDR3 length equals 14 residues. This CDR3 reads CASSKGQTYNEQFF. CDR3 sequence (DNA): TGCGCCAGCAGCAAAGGTCAGACCTACAATGAGCAGTTCTTC. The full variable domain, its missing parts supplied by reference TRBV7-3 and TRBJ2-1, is GAGVSQTPSNKVTEKGKYVELRCDPISGHTALYWYRQSLGQGPEFLIYFQGTGAADDSGLPNDRFFAVRPEGSVSTLKIQRTERGDSAVYLCASSKGQTYNEQFFGPGTRLTVL.

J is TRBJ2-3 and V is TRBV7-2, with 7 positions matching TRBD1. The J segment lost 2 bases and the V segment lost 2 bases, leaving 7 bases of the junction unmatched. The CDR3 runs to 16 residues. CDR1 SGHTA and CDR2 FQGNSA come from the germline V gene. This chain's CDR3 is CASSLIGTAVTDTQYF. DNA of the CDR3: TGTGCCAGCAGCTTAATTGGGACAGCCGTCACAGATACGCAGTATTTT.

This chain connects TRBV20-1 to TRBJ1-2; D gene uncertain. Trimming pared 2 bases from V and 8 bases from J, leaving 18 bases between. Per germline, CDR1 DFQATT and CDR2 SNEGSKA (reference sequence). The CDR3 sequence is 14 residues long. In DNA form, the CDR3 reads TGCAGTGCTAGATCCCCGGGGAAGGCGGAAGGCTACACCTTC. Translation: CSARSPGKAEGYTF.

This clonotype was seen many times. The CDR3 DNA is TGCAGCGTTCAAAAAGCCCCCGATACGCAGTATTTT. It yields the protein CSVQKAPDTQYF. The chain uses TRBV29-1 and TRBJ2-3; D unresolved. Looked up from germline, CDR1 is SQVTM and CDR2 is ANQGSEA. The CDR3 runs to 12 residues. V was cut by 5 bases and J by 6 bases, with 12 bases left in between.

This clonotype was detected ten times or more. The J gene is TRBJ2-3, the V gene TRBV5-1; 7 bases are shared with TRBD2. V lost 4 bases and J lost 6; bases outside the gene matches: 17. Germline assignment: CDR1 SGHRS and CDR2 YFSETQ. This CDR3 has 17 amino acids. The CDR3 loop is CASSTGGTIPARDTQYF. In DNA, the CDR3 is TGCGCCAGCAGCACCGGGGGGACCATTCCGGCTCGGGATACGCAGTATTTT.

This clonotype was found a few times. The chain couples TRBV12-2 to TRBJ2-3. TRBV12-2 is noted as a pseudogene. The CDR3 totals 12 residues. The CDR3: CASRPDRDTQYF. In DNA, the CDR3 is TGTGCAAGTCGCCCTGACCGGGATACGCAGTATTTT.

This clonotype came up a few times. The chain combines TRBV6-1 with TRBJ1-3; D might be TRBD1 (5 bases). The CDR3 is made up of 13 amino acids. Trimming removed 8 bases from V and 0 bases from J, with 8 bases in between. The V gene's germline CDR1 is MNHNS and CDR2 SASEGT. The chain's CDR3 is CASGAHSGNTIYF. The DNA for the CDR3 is TGTGCCAGCGGGGCCCACTCTGGAAACACCATATATTTT.

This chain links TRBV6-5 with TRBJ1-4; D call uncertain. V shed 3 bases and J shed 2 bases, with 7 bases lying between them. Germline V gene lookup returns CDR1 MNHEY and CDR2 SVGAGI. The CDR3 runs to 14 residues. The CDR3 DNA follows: TGTGCCAGCAGTTATGGAAGTACTAATGAAAAACTGTTTTTT. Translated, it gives CASSYGSTNEKLFF.

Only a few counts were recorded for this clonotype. The CDR3 sequence is CASSLRGDTQYF. The DNA of the CDR3 is TGTGCCAGCAGTCTCAGGGGAGATACGCAGTATTTT. The chain combines TRBV27 with TRBJ2-3, with D perhaps TRBD1 (6 bases). There are 12 residues in the CDR3. Germline-derived CDR1 and CDR2 are MNHEY and SMNVEV (reference sequence). Trimming cost V 5 bases and J 5 bases, with 8 bases left between them.

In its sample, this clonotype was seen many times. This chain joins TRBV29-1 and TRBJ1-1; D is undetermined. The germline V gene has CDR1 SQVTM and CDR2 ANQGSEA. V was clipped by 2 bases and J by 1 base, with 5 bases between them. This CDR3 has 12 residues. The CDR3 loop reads CSVELRNTEAFF. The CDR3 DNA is TGCAGCGTTGAACTCAGGAACACTGAAGCTTTCTTT.

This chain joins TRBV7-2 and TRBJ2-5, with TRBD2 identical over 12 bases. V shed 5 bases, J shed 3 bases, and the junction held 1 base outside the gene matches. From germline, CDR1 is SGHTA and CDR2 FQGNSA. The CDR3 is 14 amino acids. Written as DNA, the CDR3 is TGTGCCAGCAGCCGACTAGCGGGGGAAGAGACCCAGTACTTC. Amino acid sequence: CASSRLAGEETQYF.

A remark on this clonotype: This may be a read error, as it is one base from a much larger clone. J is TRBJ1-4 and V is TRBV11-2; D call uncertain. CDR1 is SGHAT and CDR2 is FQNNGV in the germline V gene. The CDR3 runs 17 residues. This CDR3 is CVSSLGGRQAPNEKLFF. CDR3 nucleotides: TGTGTCAGCAGCTTGGGCGGGCGACAAGCTCCCAATGAAAAACTGTTTTTT.

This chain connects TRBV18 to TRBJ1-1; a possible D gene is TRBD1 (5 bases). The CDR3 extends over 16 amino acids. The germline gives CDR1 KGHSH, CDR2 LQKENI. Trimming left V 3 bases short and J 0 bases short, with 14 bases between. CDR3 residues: CASSPTRDRLNTEAFF. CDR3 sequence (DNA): TGTGCCAGCTCACCTACCCGGGACCGACTGAACACTGAAGCTTTCTTT.

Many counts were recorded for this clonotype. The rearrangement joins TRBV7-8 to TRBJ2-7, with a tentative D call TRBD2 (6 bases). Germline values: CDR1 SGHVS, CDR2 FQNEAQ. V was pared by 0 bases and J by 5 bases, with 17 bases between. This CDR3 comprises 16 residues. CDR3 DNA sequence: TGTGCCAGCAGCTTAGCCCTCTGGGAGGAGGGCCACGAGCAGTACTTC. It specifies CASSLALWEEGHEQYF.

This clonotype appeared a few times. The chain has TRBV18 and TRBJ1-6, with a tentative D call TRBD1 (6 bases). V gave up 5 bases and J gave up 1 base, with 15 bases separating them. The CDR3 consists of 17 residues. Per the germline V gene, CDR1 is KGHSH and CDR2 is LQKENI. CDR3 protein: CASSTDLQGSYNSPLHF. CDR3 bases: TGTGCCAGCTCAACAGACCTGCAGGGGTCCTATAATTCACCCCTCCACTTT.

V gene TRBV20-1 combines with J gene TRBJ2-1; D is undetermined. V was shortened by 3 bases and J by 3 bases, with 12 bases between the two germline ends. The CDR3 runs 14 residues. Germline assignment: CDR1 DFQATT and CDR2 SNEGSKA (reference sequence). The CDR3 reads CSASHWRHYNEQFF. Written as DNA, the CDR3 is TGCAGTGCTAGTCATTGGCGGCACTACAATGAGCAGTTCTTC.

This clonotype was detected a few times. The CDR3 loop reads CASSRTDYDQIPQYF. In nucleotides, the CDR3 is TGTGCCAGCAGCCGGACGGATTACGACCAGATACCGCAGTATTTT. The gene calls are TRBV14 and TRBJ2-3; D not certain. The CDR3 spans 15 residues. Germline lookup yields CDR1 SGHDN and CDR2 FVKESK. The V and J ends lost 4 bases and 10 bases respectively, with 21 bases between them.

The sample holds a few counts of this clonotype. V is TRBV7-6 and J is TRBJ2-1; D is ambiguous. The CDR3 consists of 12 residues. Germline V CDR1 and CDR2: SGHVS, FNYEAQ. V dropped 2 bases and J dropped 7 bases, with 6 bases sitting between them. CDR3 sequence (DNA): TGTGCCAGCAGCTTAAACAGAAATGAGCAGTTCTTC. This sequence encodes CASSLNRNEQFF.

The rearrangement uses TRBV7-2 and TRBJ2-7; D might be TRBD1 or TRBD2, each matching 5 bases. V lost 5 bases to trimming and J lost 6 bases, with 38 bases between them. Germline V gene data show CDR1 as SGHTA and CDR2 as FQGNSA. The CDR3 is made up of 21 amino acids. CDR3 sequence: CASSDYSGTYISRNYFSEQYF. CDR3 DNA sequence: TGTGCCAGCAGCGACTACTCCGGGACCTATATTTCCAGGAACTATTTTTCCGAGCAGTACTTC.

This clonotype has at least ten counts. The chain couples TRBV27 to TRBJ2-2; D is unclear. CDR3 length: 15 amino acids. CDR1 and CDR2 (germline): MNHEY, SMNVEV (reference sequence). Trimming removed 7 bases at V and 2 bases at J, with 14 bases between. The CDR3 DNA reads TGTGCCAGCAAGGGCGGAACAAGTAACACCGGGGAGCTGTTTTTT. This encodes CASKGGTSNTGELFF.

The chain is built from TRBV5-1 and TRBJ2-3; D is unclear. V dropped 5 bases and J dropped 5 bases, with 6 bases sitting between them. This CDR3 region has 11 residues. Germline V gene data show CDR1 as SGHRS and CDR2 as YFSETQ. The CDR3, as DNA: TGCGCCAGCAGGGAAGAAGATACGCAGTATTTT. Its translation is CASREEDTQYF.

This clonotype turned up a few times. The chain's CDR3 is CSVYGGYEQYF. The CDR3 bases are TGCAGCGTTTACGGGGGTTACGAGCAGTACTTC. The chain is built from TRBV29-1 and TRBJ2-7; possible D gene TRBD2, 6 bases. Germline V CDR1 and CDR2: SQVTM, ANQGSEA. This CDR3 is built from 11 residues. With 5 bases removed from V and 4 bases from J, the gap between germline ends came to 9 bases.

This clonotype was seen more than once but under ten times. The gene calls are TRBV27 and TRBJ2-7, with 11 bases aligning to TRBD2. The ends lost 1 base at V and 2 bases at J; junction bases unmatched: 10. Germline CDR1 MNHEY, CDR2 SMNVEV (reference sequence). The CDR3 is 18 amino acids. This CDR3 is CASSLYPLLAGVTYEQYF. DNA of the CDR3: TGTGCCAGCAGTTTATACCCCCTACTAGCGGGGGTTACCTACGAGCAGTACTTC.

The CDR3: CASSPQGALRAYGYTF. CDR3 in DNA: TGTGCCAGCTCACCCCAGGGGGCGCTTCGAGCTTATGGCTACACCTTC. The gene calls are TRBV18 and TRBJ1-2; 8 positions match TRBD1. CDR3 size: 16 residues. After removal of 3 bases from V and 5 bases from J, the junction contained 11 bases not matched to a gene. Per the germline V gene, CDR1 is KGHSH and CDR2 is LQKENI. The full variable domain, completed using reference TRBV18 and TRBJ1-2, is NAGVMQNPRHLVRRRGQEARLRCSPMKGHSHVYWYRQLPEEGLKFMVYLQKENIIDESGMPKERFSAEFPKEGPSILRIQQVVRGDSAAYFCASSPQGALRAYGYTFGSGTRLTVV.

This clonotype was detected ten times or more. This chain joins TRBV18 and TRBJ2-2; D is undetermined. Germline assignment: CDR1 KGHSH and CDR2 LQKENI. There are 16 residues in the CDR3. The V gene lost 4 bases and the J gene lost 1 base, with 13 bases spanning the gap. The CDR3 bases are TGTGCCAGCTCACTCTCCCACGGAATGAACACCGGGGAGCTGTTTTTT. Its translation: CASSLSHGMNTGELFF. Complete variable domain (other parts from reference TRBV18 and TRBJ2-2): NAGVMQNPRHLVRRRGQEARLRCSPMKGHSHVYWYRQLPEEGLKFMVYLQKENIIDESGMPKERFSAEFPKEGPSILRIQQVVRGDSAAYFCASSLSHGMNTGELFFGEGSRLTVL.

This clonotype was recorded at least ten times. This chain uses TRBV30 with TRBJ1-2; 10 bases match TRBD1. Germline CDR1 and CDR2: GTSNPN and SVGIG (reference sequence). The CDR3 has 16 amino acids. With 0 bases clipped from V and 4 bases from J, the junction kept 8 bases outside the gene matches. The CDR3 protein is CAWSVPGQGIVYGYTF. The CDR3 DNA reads TGTGCCTGGAGTGTACCGGGACAGGGGATAGTCTATGGCTACACCTTC. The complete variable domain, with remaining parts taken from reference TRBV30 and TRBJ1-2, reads SQTIHQWPATLVQPVGSPLSLECTVEGTSNPNLYWYRQAAGRGLQLLFYSVGIGQISSEVPQNLSASRPQDRQFILSSKKLLLSDSGFYLCAWSVPGQGIVYGYTFGSGTRLTVV.